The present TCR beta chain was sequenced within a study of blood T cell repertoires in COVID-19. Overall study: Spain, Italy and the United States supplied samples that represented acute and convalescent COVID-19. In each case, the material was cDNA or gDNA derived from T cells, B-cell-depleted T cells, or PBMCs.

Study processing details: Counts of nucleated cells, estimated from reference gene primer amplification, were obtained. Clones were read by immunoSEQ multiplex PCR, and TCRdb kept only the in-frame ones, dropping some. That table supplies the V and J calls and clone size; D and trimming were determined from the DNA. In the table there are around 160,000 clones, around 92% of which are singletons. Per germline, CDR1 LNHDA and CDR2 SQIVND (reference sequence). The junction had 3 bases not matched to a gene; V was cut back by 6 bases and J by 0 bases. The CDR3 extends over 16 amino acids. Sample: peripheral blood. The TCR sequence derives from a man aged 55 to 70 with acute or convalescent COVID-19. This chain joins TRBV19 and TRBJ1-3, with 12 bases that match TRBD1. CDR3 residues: CASSRDRGLSGNTIYF. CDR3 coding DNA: TGTGCCAGTAGCCGGGACAGGGGGCTCTCTGGAAACACCATATATTTT.